Below, one TCR beta chain is given with its context. This specimen belongs to a study of shared T cell receptors in the human thymus. TCRdb's table, derived via immunoSEQ multiplex PCR, lists solely in-frame clones and lacks some. In the table there are about 380,000 clones, about 95% of which are singletons. Germline V CDR1 and CDR2: WSHSY, SAAADI. This CDR3 has 15 residues. V gave up 6 bases and J gave up 1 base; unmatched junction bases: 8. The receptor's source is a human donor. The chain couples TRBV10-2 to TRBJ1-1, with 7 bases that match TRBD1. Sequenced material: thymocytes. CDR3 bases: TGCGCCAGCAGAGAATACAGGGGTACGAACACTGAAGCTTTCTTT. Translated: CASREYRGTNTEAFF.